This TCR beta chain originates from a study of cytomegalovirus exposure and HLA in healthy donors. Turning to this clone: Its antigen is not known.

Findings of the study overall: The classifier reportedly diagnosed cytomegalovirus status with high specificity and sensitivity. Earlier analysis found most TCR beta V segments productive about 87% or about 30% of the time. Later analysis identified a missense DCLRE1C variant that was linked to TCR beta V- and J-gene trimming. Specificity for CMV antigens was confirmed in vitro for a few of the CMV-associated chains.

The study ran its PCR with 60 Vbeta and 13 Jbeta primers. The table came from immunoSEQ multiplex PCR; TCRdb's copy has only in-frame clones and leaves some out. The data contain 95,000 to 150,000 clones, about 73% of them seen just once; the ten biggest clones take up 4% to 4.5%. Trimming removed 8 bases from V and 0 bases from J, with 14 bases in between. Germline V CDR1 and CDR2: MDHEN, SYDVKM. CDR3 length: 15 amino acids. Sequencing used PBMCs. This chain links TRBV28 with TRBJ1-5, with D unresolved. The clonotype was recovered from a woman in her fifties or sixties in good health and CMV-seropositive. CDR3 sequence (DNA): TGTGCCAGCCGTCCAGAACCTTATAGCAATCAGCCCCAGCATTTT. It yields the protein CASRPEPYSNQPQHF. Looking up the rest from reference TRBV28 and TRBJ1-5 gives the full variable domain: DVKVTQSSRYLVKRTGEKVFLECVQDMDHENMFWYRQDPGLGLRLIYFSYDVKMKEKGDIPEGYSVSREKKERFSLILESASTNQTSMYLCASRPEPYSNQPQHFGDGTRLSIL.